What follows describes a single TCR beta chain. Its specificity is not known. The data were obtained in a study of Graves' ophthalmopathy and Graves' hyperthyroidism. Researchers took RNA transcripts and amplified TCR beta CDR3 regions from them. Second-round multiplex PCR followed a first-round RT-PCR using HTBI primers. TCRdb recomputed calls from the multiplex PCR reads with MiXCR, one row per CDR3 protein. The table has roughly 700,000 distinct CDR3 sequences, 35% to 50% seen once. General study results and limits: Blood samples also showed most expanded thyroid clonotypes exceeding 0.001 frequency.

No donor had other autoimmune disease, uncontrolled infection, pregnancy or lactation. PBMCs had their origin in fresh peripheral blood (approximately 10 ml). The material sequenced was peripheral blood. The sequence was obtained from an adult man with Graves' ophthalmopathy.

CDR3 sequence: CSCTGAEGNYGYTF. CDR3 in DNA: TGCAGTTGCACTGGGGCAGAGGGGAACTATGGCTACACCTTC. V usage is TRBV20-1 and J usage is TRBJ1-2, with D maybe TRBD1 (5 bases). This CDR3 has 14 amino acids. Trimming took off 8 bases at V and 2 bases at J, with 18 bases between the two ends. The germline V gene encodes CDR1 DFQATT and CDR2 SNEGSKA (reference sequence).